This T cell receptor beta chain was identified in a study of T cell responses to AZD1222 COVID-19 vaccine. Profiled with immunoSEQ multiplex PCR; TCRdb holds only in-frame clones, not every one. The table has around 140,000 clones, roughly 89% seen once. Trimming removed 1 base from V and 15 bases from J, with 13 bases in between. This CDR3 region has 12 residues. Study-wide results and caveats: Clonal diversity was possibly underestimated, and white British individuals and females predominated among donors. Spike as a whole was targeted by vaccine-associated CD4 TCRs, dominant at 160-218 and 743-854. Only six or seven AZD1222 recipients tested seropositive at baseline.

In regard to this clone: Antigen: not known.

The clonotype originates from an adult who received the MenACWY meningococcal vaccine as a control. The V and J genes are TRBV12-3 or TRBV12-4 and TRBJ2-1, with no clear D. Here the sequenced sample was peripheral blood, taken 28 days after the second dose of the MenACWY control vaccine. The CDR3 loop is CASSLGVLELFF. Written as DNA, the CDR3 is TGTGCCAGCAGTTTAGGGGTCCTAGAACTGTTCTTC.